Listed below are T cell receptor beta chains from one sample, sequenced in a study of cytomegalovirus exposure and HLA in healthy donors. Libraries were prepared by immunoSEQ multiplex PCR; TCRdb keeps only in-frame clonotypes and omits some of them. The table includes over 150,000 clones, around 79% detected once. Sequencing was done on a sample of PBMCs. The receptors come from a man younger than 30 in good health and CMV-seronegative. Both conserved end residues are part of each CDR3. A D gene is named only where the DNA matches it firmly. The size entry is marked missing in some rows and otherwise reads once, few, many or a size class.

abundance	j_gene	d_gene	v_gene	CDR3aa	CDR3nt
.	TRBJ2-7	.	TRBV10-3	CAISESAVKLGSSYEQYF	TGTGCCATCAGTGAGTCGGCCGTCAAGCTTGGGAGCTCCTACGAGCAGTACTTC
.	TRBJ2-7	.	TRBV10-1	CASSGGLLVGEQYF	TGCGCCAGCAGTGGTGGACTCCTGGTCGGCGAGCAGTACTTC
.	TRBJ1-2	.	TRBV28	CASSLAGRGVGYGYTF	TGTGCCAGCAGTTTAGCAGGCAGGGGAGTTGGCTATGGCTACACCTTC
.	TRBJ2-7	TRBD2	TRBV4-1	CASSQAPSGSLSYEQYF	TGCGCCAGCAGCCAAGCGCCTAGCGGGAGCCTATCCTACGAGCAGTACTTC
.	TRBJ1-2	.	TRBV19	CASRPDINYGYTF	TGTGCCAGCAGACCCGACATAAACTATGGCTACACCTTC
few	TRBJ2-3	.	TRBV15	CATSSPDPRRGDTQYF	TGTGCCACCAGCAGTCCCGACCCACGGAGAGGGGATACGCAGTATTTT
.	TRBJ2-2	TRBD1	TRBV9	CASSHPRGQGNTGELFF	TGTGCCAGCAGCCACCCAAGGGGACAGGGGAACACCGGGGAGCTGTTTTTT
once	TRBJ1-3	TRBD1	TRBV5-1	CASSLVVSGTGAGNTIYF	TGCGCCAGCAGCTTGGTCGTCTCAGGGACAGGTGCTGGAAACACCATATATTTT
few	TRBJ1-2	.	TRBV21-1	CASGPYYGYTF	TGTGCCAGCGGGCCTTATTATGGCTACACCTTC
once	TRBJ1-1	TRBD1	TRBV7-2	CASSAATGELTEAFF	TGTGCCAGCAGTGCGGCGACAGGGGAGCTCACTGAAGCTTTCTTT
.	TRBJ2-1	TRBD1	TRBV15	CATSFDRGNEQFF	TGTGCCACCAGCTTCGACAGGGGCAATGAGCAGTTCTTC
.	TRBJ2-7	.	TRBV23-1	CASSQRTDPSSYEQYF	TGCGCCAGCAGTCAACGGACAGACCCCAGCTCCTACGAGCAGTACTTC
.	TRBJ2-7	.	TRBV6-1	CASSPGQADYEQYF	TGTGCCAGCAGTCCGGGCCAAGCGGACTACGAGCAGTACTTC
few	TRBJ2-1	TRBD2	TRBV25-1	CASSEFGSGSYNEQFF	TGTGCCAGCAGTGAATTCGGAAGCGGGAGCTACAATGAGCAGTTCTTC
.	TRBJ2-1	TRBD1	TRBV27	CASSSGQGFNEQFF	TGTGCCAGCAGCTCCGGACAGGGGTTCAATGAGCAGTTCTTC
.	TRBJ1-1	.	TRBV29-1	CSGSGRINTEAFF	TGCAGCGGGTCTGGGCGTATAAACACTGAAGCTTTCTTT
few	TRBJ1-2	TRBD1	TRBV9	CASSSRTGMDYGYTF	TGTGCCAGCAGCTCCCGGACAGGGATGGACTATGGCTACACCTTC
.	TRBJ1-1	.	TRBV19	CASSIVGTANTEAFF	TGTGCCAGTAGTATAGTTGGTACAGCGAACACTGAAGCTTTCTTT
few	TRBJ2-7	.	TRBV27	CASSPGFSSYEQYF	TGTGCCAGCAGCCCGGGATTCAGCTCCTACGAGCAGTACTTC
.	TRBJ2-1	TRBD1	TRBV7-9	CASSPGGWTKKYNEQFF	TGTGCCAGCAGTCCAGGGGGTTGGACAAAAAAGTACAATGAGCAGTTCTTC
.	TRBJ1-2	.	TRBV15	CATSIGGEDISYTF	TGTGCCACCAGTATTGGAGGGGAGGATATCAGCTACACCTTC
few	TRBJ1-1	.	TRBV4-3	CASSQSTGGTEAFF	TGCGCCAGCAGCCAATCAACGGGTGGCACTGAAGCTTTCTTT
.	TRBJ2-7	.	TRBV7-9	CSSSLRDTSYEQYF	TGTTCCAGCAGCCTCCGGGACACCTCGTACGAGCAGTACTTC
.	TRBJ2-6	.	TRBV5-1	CASSLDGSGANVLTF	TGCGCCAGCAGCTTGGACGGTTCTGGGGCCAACGTCCTGACTTTC
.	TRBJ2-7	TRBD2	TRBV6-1	CASSLDSGGFYEQYF	TGTGCCAGCAGTTTGGATAGCGGGGGGTTTTACGAGCAGTACTTC
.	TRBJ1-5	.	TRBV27	CASSFGGRGNQPQHF	TGTGCCAGCAGTTTCGGGGGGCGAGGCAATCAGCCCCAGCATTTT
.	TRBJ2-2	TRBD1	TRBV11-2	CASSLAGGSGELFF	TGTGCCAGCAGCTTAGCAGGGGGTTCCGGGGAGCTGTTTTTT
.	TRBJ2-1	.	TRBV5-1	CASSPFGGSTYNEQFF	TGCGCCAGCAGCCCCTTTGGAGGTAGCACCTACAATGAGCAGTTCTTC
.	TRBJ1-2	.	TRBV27	CASSLSTGYGYTF	TGTGCCAGCAGTTTATCGACGGGCTATGGCTACACCTTC
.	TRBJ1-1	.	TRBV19	CASTPKGSGALGTEAFF	TGTGCCAGTACCCCGAAGGGGTCAGGGGCGTTAGGCACTGAAGCTTTCTTT
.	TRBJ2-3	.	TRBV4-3	CASSQDIGSVDTQYF	TGCGCCAGCAGCCAAGATATAGGTAGCGTGGATACGCAGTATTTT
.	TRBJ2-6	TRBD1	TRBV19	CASSISGQGASGANVLTF	TGTGCCAGTAGTATATCGGGACAGGGGGCCTCTGGGGCCAACGTCCTGACTTTC
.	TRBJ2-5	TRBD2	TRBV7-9	CASSSSRDYSSQETQYF	TGTGCCAGCAGCTCAAGCAGGGACTATTCATCCCAAGAGACCCAGTACTTC